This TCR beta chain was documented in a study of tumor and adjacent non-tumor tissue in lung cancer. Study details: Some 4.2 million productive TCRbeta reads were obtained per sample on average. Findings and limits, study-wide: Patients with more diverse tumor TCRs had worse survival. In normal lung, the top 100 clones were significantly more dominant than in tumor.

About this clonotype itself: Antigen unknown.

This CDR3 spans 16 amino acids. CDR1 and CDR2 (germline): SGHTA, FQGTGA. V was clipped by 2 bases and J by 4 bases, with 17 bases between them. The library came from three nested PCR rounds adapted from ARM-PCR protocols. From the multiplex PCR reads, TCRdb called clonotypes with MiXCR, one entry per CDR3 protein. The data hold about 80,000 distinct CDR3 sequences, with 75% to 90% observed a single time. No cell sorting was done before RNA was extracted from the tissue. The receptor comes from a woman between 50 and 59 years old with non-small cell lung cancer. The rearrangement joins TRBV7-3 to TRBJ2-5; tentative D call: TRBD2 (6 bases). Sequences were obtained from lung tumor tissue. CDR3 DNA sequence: TGTGCCAGCAGCTTAGGGGGAGAGGGGAGGAGAGAGACCCAGTACTTC. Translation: CASSLGGEGRRETQYF.